This note documents a single TCR beta chain sequence. With V trimmed by 1 base and J by 7 bases, 12 bases remained unmatched. The CDR3 sequence is 16 residues long. Germline V gene lookup returns CDR1 LGHDT and CDR2 YNNKEL (reference sequence). These data originate in a study of blood T cell repertoires in COVID-19. Only in-frame clones appear in the TCRdb table, and some are missing; sequencing was by immunoSEQ multiplex PCR. This table has around 200,000 clones, approximately 80% appearing once. The sample comprised peripheral blood. V is TRBV3-1 (or the pseudogene TRBV3-2) and J is TRBJ2-7; 8 positions match TRBD1. The source of this sequence is a woman aged 80 or older with acute or convalescent COVID-19. The DNA for the CDR3 is TGTGCCAGCAGCCAAGGTAGAGGGACAGGTCCCATGGAGCAGTACTTC. Translation: CASSQGRGTGPMEQYF.